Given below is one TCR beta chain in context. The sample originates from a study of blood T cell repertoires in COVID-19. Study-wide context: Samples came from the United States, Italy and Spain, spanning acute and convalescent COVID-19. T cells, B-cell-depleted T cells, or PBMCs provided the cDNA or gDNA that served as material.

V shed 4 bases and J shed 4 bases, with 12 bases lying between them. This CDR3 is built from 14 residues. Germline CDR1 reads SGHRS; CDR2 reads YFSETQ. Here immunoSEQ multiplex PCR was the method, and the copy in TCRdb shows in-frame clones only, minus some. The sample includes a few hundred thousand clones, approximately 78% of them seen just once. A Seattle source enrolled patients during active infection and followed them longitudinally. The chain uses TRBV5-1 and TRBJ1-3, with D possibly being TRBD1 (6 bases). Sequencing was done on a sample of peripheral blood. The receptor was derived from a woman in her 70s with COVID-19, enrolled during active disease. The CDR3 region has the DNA TGCGCCAGCAGCCTAGGGGGGGACGGAAACACCATATATTTT. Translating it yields CASSLGGDGNTIYF.